This T cell receptor beta chain came from a study of technical replicates of blood from a handful of donors. Sequencing was performed with immunoSEQ multiplex PCR; in TCRdb, only in-frame clones are kept and a portion is missing. Among under 95,000 clones, 95% were seen once, and the ten largest hold approximately 0.26%. Germline-derived CDR1 and CDR2 are GTSNPN and SVGIG (reference sequence). This CDR3 is 15 amino acids long. V shed 1 base and J shed 6 bases, with 18 bases lying between them. Source material: T cells isolated from PBMCs. The V gene is TRBV30, the J gene TRBJ1-1, with TRBD1 as a possible D gene (6 bases). The source is a human donor in good health. The CDR3 reads CAWSETGWVIPEAFF. CDR3 bases: TGTGCCTGGAGTGAGACAGGTTGGGTCATCCCTGAAGCTTTCTTT.